This passage covers 29 T cell receptor beta chains from one sample sequenced in a study of technical replicates of blood from a few donors. The method was immunoSEQ multiplex PCR; TCRdb's version includes in-frame clones alone and lacks a portion of them. The table records about 88,000 clones, around 90% of them present only once. Material for sequencing was T cells isolated from PBMCs. Every receptor here comes from a human donor in good health.

This clone was counted once. The chain has TRBV7-7 and TRBJ2-1; 9 bases line up with TRBD2. Germline trimming cut 5 bases from V and 7 bases from J; bases unmatched to any gene: 6. CDR3 size: 14 residues. Looked up from germline, CDR1 is SSHAT and CDR2 is FNYEAQ (reference sequence). In DNA, the CDR3 is TGTGCCAGCAGCACCGGACTAGCGCAGAATGAGCAGTTCTTC. It encodes CASSTGLAQNEQFF. Drawing the rest from reference TRBV7-7 and TRBJ2-1, the complete variable domain is GAGVSQSPRYKVTKRGQDVTLRCDPISSHATLYWYQQALGQGPEFLTYFNYEAQPDKSGLPSDRFSAERPEGSISTLTIQRTEQRDSAMYRCASSTGLAQNEQFFGPGTRLTVL.

This chain joins TRBV5-1 and TRBJ2-3, with 8 nucleotides matching TRBD2. Losses at the gene ends were 4 bases for V and 3 bases for J; bases not matched to a gene: 7. Germline V CDR1 and CDR2: SGHRS, YFSETQ. This CDR3 is built from 15 residues. The CDR3 sequence: CASSPGLVTTDTQYF. In DNA form, the CDR3 reads TGCGCCAGCAGCCCGGGACTAGTTACGACAGATACGCAGTATTTT. The whole variable domain, remainder taken from reference TRBV5-1 and TRBJ2-3, is KAGVTQTPRYLIKTRGQQVTLSCSPISGHRSVSWYQQTPGQGLQFLFEYFSETQRNKGNFPGRFSGRQFSNSRSEMNVSTLELGDSALYLCASSPGLVTTDTQYFGPGTRLTVL.

V usage is TRBV27 and J usage is TRBJ2-3, with TRBD2 as a possible D gene (6 bases). Germline CDR1 reads MNHEY; CDR2 reads SMNVEV (reference sequence). This CDR3 is 15 amino acids long. Trimming pared 2 bases from V and 2 bases from J, leaving 11 bases between. CDR3 sequence (DNA): TGTGCCAGCAGTTTACGGGACTCATCCACAGATACGCAGTATTTT. Protein product: CASSLRDSSTDTQYF.

The chain recombines TRBV7-9 with TRBJ2-5; D might be TRBD2 (6 bases). The CDR3 runs to 13 residues. Germline V CDR1 and CDR2: SEHNR, FQNEAQ (reference sequence). With 3 bases removed from V and 5 bases from J, the gap between germline ends came to 10 bases. CDR3 DNA: TGTGCCAGCAGCTTCGGGAGTGACGAGACCCAGTACTTC. Amino acid sequence: CASSFGSDETQYF.

The chain carries TRBV27 and TRBJ2-5; D gene ambiguous. Germline assignment: CDR1 MNHEY and CDR2 SMNVEV (reference sequence). The CDR3 has 16 amino acids. The ends were cut back, 3 bases at V and 4 bases at J, with 18 bases in the middle. CDR3 sequence reads: CASSFLGPTERETQYF. CDR3 sequence (DNA): TGTGCCAGCAGTTTCCTTGGGCCCACCGAGAGAGAGACCCAGTACTTC.

The J gene is TRBJ2-3, the V gene TRBV9; tentative D call: TRBD2 (6 bases). CDR3 length equals 14 residues. V gave up 6 bases and J gave up 3 bases, with 14 bases separating them. Germline lookup yields CDR1 SGDLS and CDR2 YYNGEE. Written as DNA, the CDR3 is TGTGCCAGCAAGGGCGGGGTTGGGACAGATACGCAGTATTTT. Protein sequence: CASKGGVGTDTQYF.

This chain joins TRBV19 and TRBJ1-3; no clear D. With 1 base removed from V and 0 bases from J, the gap between germline ends came to 10 bases. The CDR3 covers 16 residues. The V gene's germline CDR1 is LNHDA and CDR2 SQIVND (reference sequence). This chain's CDR3 is CASSIARPFSGNTIYF. The DNA of the CDR3 is TGTGCCAGTAGTATAGCCAGGCCCTTCTCTGGAAACACCATATATTTT.

The chain combines TRBV4-1 with TRBJ1-1; D not resolved. CDR1 MGHRA and CDR2 YSYEKL come from the germline V gene. Trimming took 2 bases from V and 3 from J, leaving 19 bases between them. This CDR3 has 17 amino acids. CDR3 coding DNA: TGCGCCAGCAGCCAACCCTCCCGAGGGATGCTTCACACTGAAGCTTTCTTT. This codes for CASSQPSRGMLHTEAFF.

This chain links TRBV5-6 with TRBJ1-3, with 7 positions matching TRBD1. Germline V gene data show CDR1 as SGHDT and CDR2 as YYEEEE. The CDR3 is 17 amino acids. Germline trimming cut 0 bases from V and 0 bases from J; bases unmatched to any gene: 6. In DNA form, the CDR3 reads TGTGCCAGCAGCTTGGCGATCCAGGGGGGCTCTGGAAACACCATATATTTT. It translates to CASSLAIQGGSGNTIYF.

This chain connects TRBV11-2 to TRBJ2-1; TRBD2 matches 11 bases. The junction had 10 bases not matched to a gene; V was cut back by 1 base and J by 8 bases. The CDR3 is 17 amino acids. Per the germline V gene, CDR1 is SGHAT and CDR2 is FQNNGV. For the CDR3, the DNA is TGTGCCAGCAGCTTAGTCCCTACTAGCGGGGGTGGCGATGAGCAGTTCTTC. It translates to CASSLVPTSGGGDEQFF.

The V gene is TRBV19, the J gene TRBJ1-4; D not certain. Looked up from germline, CDR1 is LNHDA and CDR2 is SQIVND (reference sequence). V lost 2 bases and J lost 8, with 15 bases in between. The CDR3 length is 15 residues. CDR3 DNA: TGTGCCAGTAGTATAAACAAACAGTCGGGGGAAAAACTGTTTTTT. It specifies CASSINKQSGEKLFF. The full variable domain, completed using reference TRBV19 and TRBJ1-4, is DGGITQSPKYLFRKEGQNVTLSCEQNLNHDAMYWYRQDPGQGLRLIYYSQIVNDFQKGDIAEGYSVSREKKESFPLTVTSAQKNPTAFYLCASSINKQSGEKLFFGSGTQLSVL.

This chain joins TRBV12-2 and TRBJ2-5; the table calls TRBD2, which could not be checked here. TRBV12-2 constitutes a pseudogene. CDR3 length equals 13 residues. In DNA form, the CDR3 reads TGTGCAAGTCGCTTACACTGCCAAGAGACCCAGTACTTC. Protein product: CASRLHCQETQYF.

The chain links TRBV14 to TRBJ2-1; no clear D. The CDR3 is made up of 15 amino acids. V was shortened by 4 bases and J by 0 bases, with 10 bases between the two germline ends. Per the germline V gene, CDR1 is SGHDN and CDR2 is FVKESK. As DNA, the CDR3 is TGTGCCAGCAGCCCGTCCCCAGACTCCTACAATGAGCAGTTCTTC. It is translated as CASSPSPDSYNEQFF.

J is TRBJ1-2 and V is TRBV19; the D is unclear. Trimming pared 7 bases from V and 4 bases from J, leaving 13 bases between. This CDR3 has 13 residues. Germline loops: CDR1 LNHDA, CDR2 SQIVND (reference sequence). The CDR3 DNA reads as TGTGCCAGTACCCGGACGGAGGGCTATGGCTACACCTTC. Protein sequence: CASTRTEGYGYTF.

This chain uses TRBV19 with TRBJ2-7; D may be TRBD1 (5 bases). V was cut by 4 bases and J by 1 base, with 11 bases left in between. The CDR3 runs to 14 residues. Germline V lookup: CDR1 LNHDA, CDR2 SQIVND (reference sequence). CDR3 residues: CASSRQHGSYEQYF. CDR3 nucleotide sequence: TGTGCCAGTAGTAGACAGCATGGATCCTACGAGCAGTACTTC.

This rearrangement joins TRBV6-4 to TRBJ2-3; the D is unclear. The CDR3 has 13 residues. Germline-derived CDR1 and CDR2 are MRHNA and SNTAGT. The germline V and J ends were trimmed by 2 bases and 1 base, with 4 bases remaining between them. In nucleotides, the CDR3 is TGTGCCAGCAGTGACCAGGGCACAGATACGCAGTATTTT. It translates to CASSDQGTDTQYF.

The chain links TRBV6-5 to TRBJ2-1; D uncertain. CDR1 is MNHEY and CDR2 is SVGAGI in the germline V gene. With 2 bases removed from V and 3 bases from J, the gap between germline ends came to 5 bases. This CDR3 region has 13 residues. The CDR3 loop is CASSYDFYNEQFF. DNA of the CDR3: TGTGCCAGCAGTTACGACTTCTACAATGAGCAGTTCTTC.

CDR3 DNA sequence: TGTGCCAGCAGCTCAGGACTAGCGGGGGTCTCCGAGCAGTACTTC. It translates to CASSSGLAGVSEQYF. The chain joins TRBV11-3 to TRBJ2-7, with TRBD2 matching over 13 bases. This CDR3 has 15 amino acids. V trimming: 4 bases; J trimming: 6 bases; junction bases outside the gene matches: 6. CDR1 and CDR2 (germline): SGHNT, YENEEA.

The V gene is TRBV5-1, the J gene TRBJ2-1; TRBD2 matches 11 bases. V lost 2 bases and J lost 4; bases outside the gene matches: 2. The CDR3 consists of 15 residues. The germline CDR1 and CDR2 sequences are SGHRS and YFSETQ. The CDR3 DNA follows: TGCGCCAGCAGCTTCGGGACTAGCGGTTACAATGAGCAGTTCTTC. This gives the protein CASSFGTSGYNEQFF.

The rearrangement joins TRBV11-3 to TRBJ2-7; D possibly corresponds to TRBD2 (6 bases). V was clipped by 3 bases and J by 2 bases, with 11 bases between them. Per germline, CDR1 SGHNT and CDR2 YENEEA. CDR3 length: 14 amino acids. The CDR3 protein is CASSFLGEAYEQYF. In nucleotides, the CDR3 is TGTGCCAGCAGCTTTCTGGGGGAGGCCTACGAGCAGTACTTC.

This clone was seen a handful of times. The CDR3: CASSFRGRGVNTEAFF. The DNA for the CDR3 is TGTGCCAGCAGCTTCAGAGGTCGCGGGGTTAACACTGAAGCTTTCTTT. The gene calls are TRBV7-9 and TRBJ1-1, with D uncertain. V gave up 3 bases and J gave up 2 bases, with 16 bases separating them. CDR3 size: 16 residues. Germline V CDR1 and CDR2: SEHNR, FQNEAQ (reference sequence).

The CDR3 here is CASSLGLRQGEETQYF. The CDR3 DNA sequence: TGTGCCAGCAGCTTGGGTTTACGACAGGGGGAAGAGACCCAGTACTTC. V and J are TRBV5-4 and TRBJ2-5, with TRBD1 identical over 9 bases. V shed 0 bases, J shed 3 bases, and the junction held 6 bases outside the gene matches. This CDR3 is 16 amino acids long. The V gene's germline CDR1 is SGHNT and CDR2 YYREEE (reference sequence).

This clone was picked up one time. The chain combines TRBV7-9 with TRBJ2-7; TRBD2 aligns across 11 bases. The length of the CDR3 is 14 residues. J lost 6 bases, V lost 1 base, and 2 bases had no gene match. CDR1 is SEHNR and CDR2 is FQNEAQ in the germline V gene (reference sequence). The CDR3 DNA follows: TGTGCCAGCAGCTTAGAACTAGCGGGGGCCGAGCAGTACTTC. This translates into CASSLELAGAEQYF.

This chain uses TRBV9 with TRBJ2-3; 11 nucleotides match TRBD2. CDR3 size: 14 residues. Germline V CDR1 and CDR2: SGDLS, YYNGEE. With 4 bases clipped from V and 8 bases from J, the junction kept 6 bases outside the gene matches. CDR3 sequence reads: CASSISGGAPTQYF. DNA for the CDR3: TGTGCCAGCAGCATTAGCGGGGGGGCCCCTACGCAGTATTTT. Combining the CDR3 with reference TRBV9 and TRBJ2-3 gives the whole variable domain DSGVTQTPKHLITATGQRVTLRCSPRSGDLSVYWYQQSLDQGLQFLIQYYNGEERAKGNILERFSAQQFPDLHSELNLSSLELGDSALYFCASSISGGAPTQYFGPGTRLTVL.

The V call is TRBV7-6, the J call TRBJ1-6, with D uncertain. CDR1 SGHVS and CDR2 FNYEAQ come from the germline V gene. The V gene lost 2 bases and the J gene lost 6 bases, with 11 bases spanning the gap. The CDR3 totals 15 residues. DNA of the CDR3: TGTGCCAGCAGCTTATTCTCATCGGGTAATTCACCCCTCCACTTT. This encodes CASSLFSSGNSPLHF.

The CDR3: CASSPFRDREAPSYEQYF. The CDR3 DNA sequence: TGTGCCAGTTCCCCGTTTCGGGACAGGGAAGCCCCATCCTACGAGCAGTACTTC. The chain links TRBV19 to TRBJ2-7; 9 bases align to TRBD1. CDR3 length: 18 amino acids. Germline lookup yields CDR1 LNHDA and CDR2 SQIVND (reference sequence). The trim removed 8 bases at V and 1 base at J, leaving 18 bases unmatched.

The chain recombines TRBV5-1 with TRBJ1-1; D may be TRBD1 (5 bases). V lost 0 bases and J 1 base, leaving 10 bases between the germline ends. The CDR3 is 15 residues long. Germline V CDR1 and CDR2: SGHRS, YFSETQ. This CDR3 is CASSLEFQGNTEAFF. The DNA of the CDR3 is TGCGCCAGCAGCTTGGAATTTCAGGGGAACACTGAAGCTTTCTTT.

This rearrangement joins TRBV2 to TRBJ2-2; 7 nucleotides align to TRBD1. Per the germline V gene, CDR1 is SNHLY and CDR2 is FYNNEI. Unmatched junction bases numbered 9, after V lost 6 bases and J lost 5 bases. The CDR3 spans 15 residues. In nucleotides, the CDR3 is TGTGCCAGCAGAAACACAGGGGTAAAGACCGGGGAGCTGTTTTTT. Translation gives CASRNTGVKTGELFF.

CDR3 sequence reads: CASSSEDSSTDTQYF. DNA for the CDR3: TGTGCCAGCAGCTCCGAGGACAGTAGCACAGATACGCAGTATTTT. V gene TRBV7-9 combines with J gene TRBJ2-3; D might be TRBD1 (6 bases). From germline, CDR1 is SEHNR and CDR2 FQNEAQ (reference sequence). The CDR3 spans 15 residues. The V end was cut by 4 bases, the J end by 0 bases, with 11 bases between.